A selection of T cell receptor beta chains follows, all from one sample in a study of shared clonotypes between healthy human individuals. The data were produced by immunoSEQ multiplex PCR, yet TCRdb's version contains in-frame clones alone and is incomplete. This sample carries about 2.4 million clones, roughly 93% of them seen once, and the ten largest clones take around 0.37%. Sequenced input: naive CD4+ T cells from PBMCs. All receptors come from a young man in good health. Some clones in this sample may be carry-over from other donors' samples. CDR3s include the opening cysteine and the closing phenylalanine or tryptophan. The order of the fields is J gene, clone size, V gene, D gene, CDR3 DNA, CDR3 protein. D genes are given only for firm matches. Clone size is stated in some rows and not others, as once, few, many or a class when expanded.

TRBJ2-3 | - | TRBV14 | - | TGTGCCAGCAGCCCGGGGACTCACCTCACAGATACGCAGTATTTT | CASSPGTHLTDTQYF
TRBJ2-5 | - | TRBV9 | TRBD1 | TGTGCCAGCAGCTCTCAGACAGGGCGAGAGACCCAGTACTTC | CASSSQTGRETQYF
TRBJ2-5 | - | TRBV2 | - | TGTGCCAGCAGTCCCGGGACGGCGGAGACCCAGTACTTC | CASSPGTAETQYF
TRBJ2-3 | once | TRBV7-9 | TRBD1 | TGTGCCAGCAGCTTAGCCCTACTTCGGGACAGGGCCCGAGGGACGCAGTATTTT | CASSLALLRDRARGTQYF
TRBJ2-3 | - | TRBV11-2 | TRBD2 | TGTGCCAGCAGTTCACCGGGGTTCCGGGGGGGTACGCAGTATTTT | CASSSPGFRGGTQYF
TRBJ2-7 | - | TRBV18 | TRBD2 | TGTGCCAGCTCACCGCCGGGACTAGACACCTACGAGCAGTACTTC | CASSPPGLDTYEQYF
TRBJ1-1 | - | TRBV11-3 | - | TGTGCCAGCAGCTTAGATTACAGCCTCAACACTGAAGCTTTCTTT | CASSLDYSLNTEAFF
TRBJ1-2 | - | TRBV11-2 | - | TGTGCCAGCAGCTTATGGACAGTCGACATCTCTGGCTACACCTTC | CASSLWTVDISGYTF
TRBJ1-4 | - | TRBV28 | - | TGTGCCAGCAGTTCGACCCGTAGGAATGAAAAACTGTTTTTT | CASSSTRRNEKLFF
TRBJ2-1 | - | TRBV4-3 | - | TGCGCCAGCAGCCAAGGCGGCGGCGATGAGCAGTTCTTC | CASSQGGGDEQFF
TRBJ2-1 | few | TRBV11-2 | - | TGTGCCAGCAGCTTAGGTTCGGGATTGCTGGGGCAGTTCTTC | CASSLGSGLLGQFF
TRBJ1-5 | - | TRBV18 | - | TGTGCCAGCTCACCGGCAGCCCAGGGCAATCAGCCCCAGCATTTT | CASSPAAQGNQPQHF
TRBJ2-1 | - | TRBV28 | TRBD1 | TGTGCCAGCAGTTTTCACAGGGGTTTAAATGAGCAGTTCTTC | CASSFHRGLNEQFF
TRBJ2-1 | - | TRBV7-9 | - | TGTGCCAGCACCTCGCCGCGGGATGACTACAATGAGCAGTTCTTC | CASTSPRDDYNEQFF
TRBJ1-3 | - | TRBV6-6 | TRBD1 | TGTGCCACCAGCCGGGCCGGGACAGTGTCTGGAAACACCATATATTTT | CATSRAGTVSGNTIYF